This TCR beta chain was identified in a study of blood T cell repertoires in COVID-19. At the level of the study: The United States, Italy and Spain provided the acute and convalescent COVID-19 samples.

Germline-derived CDR1 and CDR2 are ENHRY and SYGVKD. The CDR3 is made up of 12 amino acids. V gave up 6 bases and J gave up 5 bases, with 7 bases separating them. Method: immunoSEQ multiplex PCR; TCRdb's copy keeps in-frame clones and lacks some. Counted here are fewer than 130,000 clones, less than 85% occurring once; the ten biggest clones make up more than 3.5%. The TCR sequence derives from a woman aged 80 or over with acute or convalescent COVID-19. Sequenced input: peripheral blood. V gene TRBV10-3 combines with J gene TRBJ1-4; TRBD1 might be the D (6 bases). The CDR3 nucleotides read TGTGCCATCAGGGACAGAAATGAAAAACTGTTTTTT. Amino acids: CAIRDRNEKLFF.